This T cell receptor beta chain was observed in a study of T cell responses to AZD1222 COVID-19 vaccine. Study outcomes and limitations: The donors showed a predominance of white British ancestry and of females, with possible underestimation of clonal diversity. Reportedly, nearly half of unique spike TCRs recognized epitopes outside B.1.351/B.1.1.7 mutations. There were repertoire samples only from the period after the peak T cell response.

In this sample, this clone turned up once. The antigen is undetermined. Some clones are missing from TCRdb's copy, which holds only in-frame ones; the method was immunoSEQ multiplex PCR. Of some 110,000 clones in the sample, over 90% were seen once. The CDR3 spans 15 residues. CDR1 and CDR2 (germline): SGDLS, YYNGEE. The ends lost 3 bases at V and 4 bases at J; junction bases unmatched: 6. The sequencing used peripheral blood, collected on day 0 of AZD1222 vaccination. The receptor was derived from an adult in good health. This chain links TRBV9 with TRBJ1-1; TRBD1 matches 10 bases. CDR3 in DNA: TGTGCCAGCAGCGGATGGGGGGACAGGGGCACTGAAGCTTTCTTT. Residues: CASSGWGDRGTEAFF.